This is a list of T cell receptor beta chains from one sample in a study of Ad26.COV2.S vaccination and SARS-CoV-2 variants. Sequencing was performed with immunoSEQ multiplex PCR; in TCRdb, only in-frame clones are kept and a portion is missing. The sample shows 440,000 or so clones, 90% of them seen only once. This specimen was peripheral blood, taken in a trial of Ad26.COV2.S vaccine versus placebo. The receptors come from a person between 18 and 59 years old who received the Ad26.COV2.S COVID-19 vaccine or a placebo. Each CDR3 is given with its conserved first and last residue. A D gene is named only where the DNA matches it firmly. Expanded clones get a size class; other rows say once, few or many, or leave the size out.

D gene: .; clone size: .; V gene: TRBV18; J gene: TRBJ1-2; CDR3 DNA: TGTGCCAGCTCACTCGAACTAAACGATGTCTATGGCTACACCTTC; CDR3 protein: CASSLELNDVYGYTF
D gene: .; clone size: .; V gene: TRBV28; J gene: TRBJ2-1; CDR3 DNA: TGTGCCAGCAGTTCACTAGCCTGGGCGGGCGAGAGCTCCTACAATGAGCAGTTCTTC; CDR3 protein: CASSSLAWAGESSYNEQFF
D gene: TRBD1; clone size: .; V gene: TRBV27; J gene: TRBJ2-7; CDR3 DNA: TGTGCCAGCAGTCCGATCTCCGGGACAGGGGGTATCTACGAGCAGTACTTC; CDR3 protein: CASSPISGTGGIYEQYF
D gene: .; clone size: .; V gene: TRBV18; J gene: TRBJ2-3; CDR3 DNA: TGTGCCAGCTCACCCGACAGAGTAAGAGGAGATACGCAGTATTTT; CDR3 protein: CASSPDRVRGDTQYF
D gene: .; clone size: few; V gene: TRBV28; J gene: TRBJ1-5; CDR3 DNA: TGTGCCAGCAGTCTCATTATCGACAGAACGTCCCAGCATTTT; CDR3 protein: CASSLIIDRTSQHF
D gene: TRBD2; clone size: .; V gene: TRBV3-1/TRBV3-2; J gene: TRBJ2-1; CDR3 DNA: TGTGCCAGCAGCTCACCGGGACTAGCAATCAATGAGCAGTTCTTC; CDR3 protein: CASSSPGLAINEQFF
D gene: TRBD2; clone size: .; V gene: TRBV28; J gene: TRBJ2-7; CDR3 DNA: TGTGCCAGCAGTCCGTCTAGCGGGAGCTTGTTGGAGCAGTACTTC; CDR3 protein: CASSPSSGSLLEQYF
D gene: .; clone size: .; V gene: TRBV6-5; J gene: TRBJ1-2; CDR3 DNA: TGTGCCAGCAGTCTCCAGGGAGGTGGCTACACCTTC; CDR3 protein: CASSLQGGGYTF
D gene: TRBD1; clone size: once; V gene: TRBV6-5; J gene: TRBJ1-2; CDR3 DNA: TGTGCCAGCAGCGATACAGGGGGTCCTAACTATGGCTACACCTTC; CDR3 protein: CASSDTGGPNYGYTF
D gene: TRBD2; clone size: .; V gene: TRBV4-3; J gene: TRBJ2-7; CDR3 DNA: TGCGCCAGCAGCCAAGGTAGCGGGAGGGCCCTACCTCCCTACGAGCAGTACTTC; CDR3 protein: CASSQGSGRALPPYEQYF
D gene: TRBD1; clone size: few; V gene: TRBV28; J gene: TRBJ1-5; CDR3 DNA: TGTGCCAGCCAAGGGGACAGGAGTAACAATCAGCCCCAGCATTTT; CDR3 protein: CASQGDRSNNQPQHF
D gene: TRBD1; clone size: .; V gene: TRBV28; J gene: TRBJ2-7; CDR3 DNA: TGTGCCAGCAGCTTGGGGGACAGGGAGATTTACGAGCAGTACTTC; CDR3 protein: CASSLGDREIYEQYF
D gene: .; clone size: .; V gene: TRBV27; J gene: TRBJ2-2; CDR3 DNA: TGTGCCAGCAGAAGCTCCAGGGGTATTATTACCGGGGAGCTGTTTTTT; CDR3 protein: CASRSSRGIITGELFF
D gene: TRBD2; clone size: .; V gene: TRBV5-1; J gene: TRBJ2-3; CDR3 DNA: TGCGCCAGCAGCCTAACGGGCGGGAGGACAGATACGCAGTATTTT; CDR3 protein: CASSLTGGRTDTQYF
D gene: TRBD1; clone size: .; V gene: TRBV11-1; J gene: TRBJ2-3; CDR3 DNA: TGTGCCAGCAGCTCTCGGACAGGGGGCACAGATACGCAGTATTTT; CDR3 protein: CASSSRTGGTDTQYF